What follows are 21 T cell receptor beta chains derived from one specimen sequenced in a study of Graves' ophthalmopathy and Graves' hyperthyroidism. Investigators amplified TCR beta CDR3 regions from RNA transcripts. HTBI-primed first-round RT-PCR preceded second-round multiplex PCR. One entry per CDR3 protein results from TCRdb running MiXCR on the multiplex PCR reads. The table has hundreds of thousands of distinct CDR3 sequences, 22% seen once; the top ten hold approximately 6.9%. Sequencing was done on a sample of peripheral blood. The receptor source for this set is a woman between 18 and 29 years old with stable Graves' hyperthyroidism. Some clones in this sample may be carry-over from other donors' samples.

This clonotype was seen a handful of times. The chain employs TRBV4-3 and TRBJ1-2, with D unclear. Trimming pared 1 base from V and 2 bases from J, leaving 8 bases between. Per the germline V gene, CDR1 is LGHNA and CDR2 is YSLEER. The CDR3 has 14 residues. CDR3 sequence reads: CASSQGRNNYGYTF. The CDR3 nucleotides are TGCGCCAGCAGCCAAGGGAGGAACAACTATGGCTACACCTTC.

The chain combines TRBV6-1 with TRBJ1-2; D ambiguous. V dropped 4 bases and J dropped 2 bases, with 11 bases sitting between them. This CDR3 has 14 residues. Germline CDR1 is MNHNS and CDR2 is SASEGT. The CDR3 region has the DNA TGTGCCAGCAGTGTGGCAGATACGAACTATGGCTACACCTTC. Translation: CASSVADTNYGYTF.

The chain combines TRBV12-3 or TRBV12-4 with TRBJ1-1; D gene unclear. This CDR3 region has 14 residues. The V end was cut by 6 bases, the J end by 6 bases, with 17 bases between. This CDR3 reads CASRTERSVPEAFF. CDR3 in DNA: TGTGCCAGCAGAACCGAGAGGTCGGTTCCTGAAGCTTTCTTT.

The V call is TRBV4-3, the J call TRBJ2-7; 14 positions match TRBD2. The germline CDR1 and CDR2 sequences are LGHNA and YSLEER. Trimming removed 4 bases from V and 3 bases from J; junction bases left unmatched: 11. This CDR3 has 18 residues. The CDR3 DNA sequence: TGCGCCAGCAGCCCGAGAATACTAGGGACTAGCGGGGGCTACGAGCAGTACTTC. Its protein product is CASSPRILGTSGGYEQYF.

The genes are TRBV24-1 and TRBJ1-1; 9 nucleotides agree with TRBD1. V lost 5 bases to trimming and J lost 4 bases; unmatched junction nucleotides: 7. This CDR3 is 15 amino acids long. The germline gives CDR1 KGHDR, CDR2 SFDVKD. In nucleotides, the CDR3 is TGTGCCACCAGTGCCGCACCGGGACAGGGCACTGAAGCTTTCTTT. It specifies CATSAAPGQGTEAFF.

This clonotype appeared many times. V and J are TRBV12-3 or TRBV12-4 and TRBJ2-6, with D perhaps matching TRBD1 or TRBD2 (5 bases each). Trimming removed 2 bases at V and 2 bases at J, with 22 bases between. CDR3 length: 20 residues. CDR3 sequence: CASSLHQGARGVAGANVLTF. CDR3 DNA: TGTGCCAGCAGTTTACATCAGGGCGCCCGGGGCGTAGCTGGGGCCAACGTCCTGACTTTC.

This clonotype occurred many times. This chain connects TRBV20-1 to TRBJ1-1, with D perhaps TRBD1 (6 bases). Germline V CDR1 and CDR2: DFQATT, SNEGSKA (reference sequence). The CDR3 is 11 residues long. CDR3 DNA sequence: TGCAGGCCGACAGGTATCACTGAAGCTTTCTTT. Translation: CRPTGITEAFF.

The chain employs TRBV30 and TRBJ2-7; 7 bases align to TRBD1. Germline CDR1 is GTSNPN and CDR2 is SVGIG (reference sequence). The CDR3 runs 16 residues. V shed 8 bases, J shed 5 bases, and the junction held 21 bases outside the gene matches. The CDR3 sequence: CAGTPGNRGIGHEQYF. The CDR3 bases are TGTGCCGGGACGCCGGGAAACAGGGGTATTGGCCACGAGCAGTACTTC.

In this sample, this clonotype turned up many times. The rearrangement uses TRBV13 and TRBJ2-5; 7 bases are a match to TRBD1. V lost 3 bases, J lost 1 base, and 5 bases stayed unmatched. This CDR3 has 15 residues. Germline CDR1 and CDR2: PRHDT and FYEKMQ (reference sequence). This chain's CDR3 is CASSFDRVAQETQYF. The CDR3 bases are TGTGCCAGCAGCTTCGACAGGGTGGCCCAAGAGACCCAGTACTTC.

This clonotype was observed many times. In DNA form, the CDR3 reads TGTGCCAGCAGTGAAGCGATGGGGTTGGGTGGCAATCAGCCCCAGCATTTT. Translated: CASSEAMGLGGNQPQHF. V is TRBV6-1 and J is TRBJ1-5, with D hard to call. The CDR3 covers 17 residues. Trimming took 0 bases from V and 2 from J, leaving 14 bases between them. Germline V lookup: CDR1 MNHNS, CDR2 SASEGT.

This sequence joins TRBV6-1 and TRBJ1-2, with a tentative D call TRBD1 (5 bases). Germline V gene data show CDR1 as MNHNS and CDR2 as SASEGT. The CDR3 runs to 15 residues. V shed 0 bases and J shed 4 bases, with 12 bases lying between them. CDR3 sequence: CASSEAQSGIYGYTF. Written as DNA, the CDR3 is TGTGCCAGCAGTGAAGCGCAATCAGGGATCTATGGCTACACCTTC.

In this sample, this clonotype turned up many times. V and J are TRBV12-3 or TRBV12-4 and TRBJ2-7; tentatively, D is TRBD2 (5 bases). CDR3 length equals 15 residues. V lost 2 bases, J lost 0 bases, and 11 bases lay in between. The DNA for the CDR3 is TGTGCCAGCAGTTTACCTAGCAGGAGCTCCTACGAGCAGTACTTC. It is translated as CASSLPSRSSYEQYF.

This clonotype occurred many times. The genes are TRBV9 and TRBJ2-7; a weak D match, TRBD2 (5 bases). CDR3 size: 14 residues. V was cut by 5 bases and J by 2 bases, with 14 bases left in between. Germline CDR1 reads SGDLS; CDR2 reads YYNGEE. The CDR3 DNA sequence: TGTGCCAGCAGTGCGGACTCAGTCCCCTACGAGCAGTACTTC. Amino acids: CASSADSVPYEQYF.

This clonotype was picked up many times. The rearrangement links TRBV29-1 to TRBJ2-7, with D hard to call. Trimming left V 7 bases short and J 2 bases short, with 12 bases between. The CDR3 covers 12 residues. The germline CDR1 and CDR2 sequences are SQVTM and ANQGSEA. The CDR3 coding sequence is TGCAGCGCGACACCTGGAACCTACGAGCAGTACTTC. Amino acids: CSATPGTYEQYF.

This clonotype was recorded a few times. The genes are TRBV19 and TRBJ2-2; TRBD2 agrees at 10 bases. Trimming cost V 7 bases and J 7 bases; bases outside gene matches: 6. The CDR3 spans 14 residues. The germline gives CDR1 LNHDA, CDR2 SQIVND (reference sequence). This CDR3 is CASTPGLAFGELFF. CDR3 coding DNA: TGTGCCAGTACCCCGGGACTAGCGTTCGGGGAGCTGTTTTTT.

This clonotype was observed a handful of times. The V gene is TRBV3-1, the J gene TRBJ2-2, with TRBD1 matching over 7 bases. Per the germline V gene, CDR1 is LGHDT and CDR2 is YNNKEL (reference sequence). CDR3 size: 14 residues. V lost 4 bases and J lost 9; bases outside the gene matches: 8. CDR3 DNA: TGTGCCAGCAGCCGGCTGACAGGGACCCGGGAGCTGTTTTTT. Protein: CASSRLTGTRELFF.

V gene TRBV30 combines with J gene TRBJ1-2; the match to TRBD1 covers 8 bases. The V and J ends lost 4 bases and 5 bases, in that order; junction bases with no gene match: 6. CDR1 is GTSNPN and CDR2 is SVGIG in the germline V gene (reference sequence). The CDR3 runs 13 residues. CDR3: CAWTDRGGYGYTF. As DNA, the CDR3 is TGTGCCTGGACCGACAGGGGAGGGTATGGCTACACCTTC.

Points on this clonotype: This may be a read error, as it is one base from a much larger clone. The chain combines TRBV28 with TRBJ2-4, with D perhaps matching TRBD1 (5 bases). The J call may be incorrect, as the DNA end agrees better with TRBJ2-7. CDR1 and CDR2 from the germline V gene are MDHEN and SYDVKM. The CDR3 runs 12 residues. The CDR3 nucleotides are TGTGCCATCAGACCAGACAGCTACGAGCAGTACTTC. This translates into CAIRPDSYEQYF.

DNA of the CDR3: TGTGCCAGCAGCGAGGTGAGGGGAGCAAATGGCTACACCTTC. Residues: CASSEVRGANGYTF. The chain employs TRBV7-9 and TRBJ1-2; possible D gene TRBD1, 5 bases. Germline values: CDR1 SEHNR, CDR2 FQNEAQ (reference sequence). Trimming cost V 5 bases and J 6 bases, with 16 bases left between them. The CDR3 is made up of 14 amino acids.

The chain employs TRBV7-9 and TRBJ1-1; D not certain. The V gene's germline CDR1 is SEHNR and CDR2 FQNEAQ (reference sequence). Trimming left V 7 bases short and J 4 bases short, with 16 bases between. The CDR3 is 14 amino acids. The CDR3 coding sequence is TGTGCCAGCACCCCCGTCGACCTGAGCACTGAAGCTTTCTTT. This sequence encodes CASTPVDLSTEAFF.

The V call is TRBV24-1, the J call TRBJ2-2; D is possibly TRBD2 (6 bases). The CDR3 covers 14 residues. V lost 10 bases, J lost 5 bases, and 16 bases lay in between. Germline V gives CDR1 KGHDR, CDR2 SFDVKD. CDR3 sequence reads: CATTLGGSTGELFF. CDR3 DNA sequence: TGTGCCACTACCTTAGGAGGGAGTACCGGGGAGCTGTTTTTT.